This T cell receptor (beta chain) was recovered during a study of cytomegalovirus exposure and HLA in healthy donors. The germline gives CDR1 KGHSH, CDR2 LQKENI. The CDR3 is 15 amino acids. The V and J ends lost 6 bases and 4 bases respectively, with 16 bases between them. 60 Vbeta and 13 Jbeta primers were used in PCR. Only in-frame clones appear in the TCRdb table, and some are missing; sequencing was by immunoSEQ multiplex PCR. The sample holds roughly 120,000 clones; approximately 68% are singletons and the top ten take roughly 1.5%. This sequence joins TRBV18 and TRBJ2-1; D possibly corresponds to TRBD2 (6 bases). The specimen sequenced was PBMCs. The source is a man aged 25 to 45 in good health and CMV-seropositive. CDR3 amino acids: CASSPDQAGYNEQFF. CDR3 nucleotides: TGTGCCAGCTCCCCCGACCAAGCGGGTTACAATGAGCAGTTCTTC.